This entry features one T cell receptor beta chain sequence. Its specificity is not known. The source of the sample is a study of shared clonotypes between healthy human individuals. Points from the study as a whole: With few donors, the genetic and exposure-history diversity represented was limited.

Deep was the level used in running the assay. Sequencing was performed with immunoSEQ multiplex PCR; in TCRdb, only in-frame clones are kept and a portion is missing. The sample contains roughly 400,000 clones, just over 95% of which appear only once. The donor cohort consisted entirely of Caucasian adults residing in Nashville, Tennessee. In germline, CDR1 is SGDLS, CDR2 YYNGEE. The CDR3 is made up of 16 amino acids. V lost 2 bases and J lost 9; bases outside the gene matches: 9. This chain joins TRBV9 and TRBJ2-1; TRBD2 agrees at 12 bases. The clonotype comes from a man younger than 40 in good health. Input material: memory CD8+ T cells sorted from blood. This sample's subset: CD45RO+ cells pooled with CCR7-negative TemRA cells. CDR3: CASSVRLAGELGEQFF. The CDR3 DNA sequence: TGTGCCAGCAGCGTCAGACTAGCGGGAGAATTAGGTGAGCAGTTCTTC.